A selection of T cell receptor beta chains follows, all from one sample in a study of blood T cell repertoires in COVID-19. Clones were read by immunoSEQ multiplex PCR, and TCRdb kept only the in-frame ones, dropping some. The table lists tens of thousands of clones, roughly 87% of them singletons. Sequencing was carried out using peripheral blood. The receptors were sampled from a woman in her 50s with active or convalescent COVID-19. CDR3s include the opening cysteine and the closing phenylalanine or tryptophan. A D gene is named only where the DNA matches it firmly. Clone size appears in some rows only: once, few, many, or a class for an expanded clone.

CDR3 DNA: TGCGCCAGCAGCTCACAGGGGGCGCAGGCGACAGATACGCAGTATTTT
CDR3 protein: CASSSQGAQATDTQYF
V gene: TRBV5-1
D gene: TRBD1
J gene: TRBJ2-3
clone size: few

CDR3 DNA: TGTGCCAGCAGTGAATTGGGACCGGGGGGCAGAAATCCCTATGGCTACACCTTC
CDR3 protein: CASSELGPGGRNPYGYTF
V gene: TRBV6-1
D gene: .
J gene: TRBJ1-2
clone size: .

CDR3 DNA: TGTGCCAGCAACGCCGGGACAGGGGGCCTGTACCAAGAGACCCAGTACTTC
CDR3 protein: CASNAGTGGLYQETQYF
V gene: TRBV7-9
D gene: TRBD1
J gene: TRBJ2-5
clone size: .

CDR3 DNA: TGTGCCAGCAGTTTAACCGGGGTATCGGAGACCCAGTACTTC
CDR3 protein: CASSLTGVSETQYF
V gene: TRBV27
D gene: .
J gene: TRBJ2-5
clone size: .

CDR3 DNA: TGCGCCAGCAGCCAAGAATCGCCCCACTTGGGAGGAAGCAATGAGCAGTTCTTC
CDR3 protein: CASSQESPHLGGSNEQFF
V gene: TRBV4-1
D gene: .
J gene: TRBJ2-1
clone size: .

CDR3 DNA: TGTGCCTGGAGCTTCGGACAGGGGCGCTCCTACGAGCAGTACTTC
CDR3 protein: CAWSFGQGRSYEQYF
V gene: TRBV30
D gene: TRBD1
J gene: TRBJ2-7
clone size: few

CDR3 DNA: TGTGCCAGCAGCTTGGGGGACAGGGGGCGAAACACTGAAGCTTTCTTT
CDR3 protein: CASSLGDRGRNTEAFF
V gene: TRBV7-9
D gene: TRBD1
J gene: TRBJ1-1
clone size: .

CDR3 DNA: TGTGCCAGCATTTGGGGCAGGGGATCCAAAAACATTCAGTACTTC
CDR3 protein: CASIWGRGSKNIQYF
V gene: TRBV2
D gene: .
J gene: TRBJ2-4
clone size: .

CDR3 DNA: TGTGCCAGCAGCCGAATTAGCGGGGGGGCGGTTCTGGAAGATACGCAGTATTTT
CDR3 protein: CASSRISGGAVLEDTQYF
V gene: TRBV7-6
D gene: TRBD2
J gene: TRBJ2-3
clone size: .

CDR3 DNA: TGTGCCAGCAGCTTATCAGGGGCCGAGACCCAGTACTTC
CDR3 protein: CASSLSGAETQYF
V gene: TRBV7-9
D gene: .
J gene: TRBJ2-5
clone size: .

CDR3 DNA: TGTGCCTGGACCCTTAGCGGGGTCACAGATACGCAGTATTTT
CDR3 protein: CAWTLSGVTDTQYF
V gene: TRBV30
D gene: TRBD2
J gene: TRBJ2-3
clone size: .

CDR3 DNA: TGTGCCAGCAGCCAAGGACAGGGGGGAAACACCATATATTTT
CDR3 protein: CASSQGQGGNTIYF
V gene: TRBV4-2
D gene: TRBD1
J gene: TRBJ1-3
clone size: .

CDR3 DNA: TGTGCCAGCAGCTCCCCTATTCCCAATCAGCCCCAGCATTTT
CDR3 protein: CASSSPIPNQPQHF
V gene: TRBV5-8
D gene: .
J gene: TRBJ1-5
clone size: .

CDR3 DNA: TGTGCCAGCAGCTTATCGTCGGAGGGCTCCTACGAGCAGTACTTC
CDR3 protein: CASSLSSEGSYEQYF
V gene: TRBV13
D gene: .
J gene: TRBJ2-7
clone size: .

CDR3 DNA: TGTGCCAGCAGCTTAGGGGCGGGTACGCAGTATTTT
CDR3 protein: CASSLGAGTQYF
V gene: TRBV7-9
D gene: .
J gene: TRBJ2-3
clone size: .

CDR3 DNA: TGCGCCAGCAGCTACAGGGCCGGGGAGCTGTTTTTT
CDR3 protein: CASSYRAGELFF
V gene: TRBV5-1
D gene: .
J gene: TRBJ2-2
clone size: .

CDR3 DNA: TGTGCCACCAGCCCTAGGACAGGGGCAGATACGCAGTATTTT
CDR3 protein: CATSPRTGADTQYF
V gene: TRBV15
D gene: TRBD1
J gene: TRBJ2-3
clone size: .

CDR3 DNA: TGTGCCAGCAGCCAAGGAAACAGGGTCTCTGGGGCCAACGTCCTGACTTTC
CDR3 protein: CASSQGNRVSGANVLTF
V gene: TRBV3-1/TRBV3-2
D gene: .
J gene: TRBJ2-6
clone size: .

CDR3 DNA: TGTGCCAGCAGTGAAGAGACAGGGGTCTTAAGGGCTTTCTTT
CDR3 protein: CASSEETGVLRAFF
V gene: TRBV2
D gene: TRBD1
J gene: TRBJ1-1
clone size: .

CDR3 DNA: TGCGCCAGCAGCCAAGAGGGACAGGGGTACGAGCAGTACTTC
CDR3 protein: CASSQEGQGYEQYF
V gene: TRBV4-1
D gene: TRBD1
J gene: TRBJ2-7
clone size: .

CDR3 DNA: TGTGCCAGCAGGGAAGGGGGAGGCAATCAGCCCCAGCATTTT
CDR3 protein: CASREGGGNQPQHF
V gene: TRBV6-1
D gene: .
J gene: TRBJ1-5
clone size: .

CDR3 DNA: TGTGCCAGCAGCCCGACTAGCGGGGGAACGTTCGGCGAGCAGTTCTTC
CDR3 protein: CASSPTSGGTFGEQFF
V gene: TRBV11-2
D gene: TRBD2
J gene: TRBJ2-1
clone size: .

CDR3 DNA: TGTGCCAGCAGCGGACTAGCGCGCACAGATACGCAGTATTTT
CDR3 protein: CASSGLARTDTQYF
V gene: TRBV2
D gene: TRBD2
J gene: TRBJ2-3
clone size: once

CDR3 DNA: TGTGCCAGCAGCATAGGGGAACAGGGGCCTGGCTACACCTTC
CDR3 protein: CASSIGEQGPGYTF
V gene: TRBV9
D gene: TRBD1
J gene: TRBJ1-2
clone size: .

CDR3 DNA: TGTGCCAGCAGTTACAACAGGGGTGAGTTCTTC
CDR3 protein: CASSYNRGEFF
V gene: TRBV6-5
D gene: TRBD1
J gene: TRBJ2-1
clone size: .

CDR3 DNA: TGTGCCACCAGCAGGGTAGACAAGGCTAAGGAAGAGCAGTACTTC
CDR3 protein: CATSRVDKAKEEQYF
V gene: TRBV15
D gene: .
J gene: TRBJ2-7
clone size: .

CDR3 DNA: TGTGCCAGCAGTTGGACAGGGGGCTTTAGCTCTGGGGCCAACGTCCTGACTTTC
CDR3 protein: CASSWTGGFSSGANVLTF
V gene: TRBV27
D gene: TRBD1
J gene: TRBJ2-6
clone size: .

CDR3 DNA: TGTGCCAGCGGCCTCGACGGTCCGCTAGCGGCCCAAGAGACCCAGTACTTC
CDR3 protein: CASGLDGPLAAQETQYF
V gene: TRBV3-1/TRBV3-2
D gene: TRBD2
J gene: TRBJ2-5
clone size: .

CDR3 DNA: TGTGCCAGCAGCTTACGGAGGACAGGCTACGGTTTAGAGGAAAAACTGTTTTTT
CDR3 protein: CASSLRRTGYGLEEKLFF
V gene: TRBV7-6
D gene: TRBD1
J gene: TRBJ1-4
clone size: .

CDR3 DNA: TGTGCCAGCAGTGGGACAGCAAGTTCACCCCTCCACTTT
CDR3 protein: CASSGTASSPLHF
V gene: TRBV7-2
D gene: TRBD1
J gene: TRBJ1-6
clone size: .

CDR3 DNA: TGTGCCAGCAGTCAAACAGGGGCCAATCAGCCCCAGCATTTT
CDR3 protein: CASSQTGANQPQHF
V gene: TRBV7-9
D gene: TRBD1
J gene: TRBJ1-5
clone size: .

CDR3 DNA: TGTGCCAGCACTATACAGGGAGGGAATGAAGCTTTCTTT
CDR3 protein: CASTIQGGNEAFF
V gene: TRBV6-5
D gene: .
J gene: TRBJ1-1
clone size: .

CDR3 DNA: TGTGCCAGCTCAGGGAGCGACTATGGCTACACCTTC
CDR3 protein: CASSGSDYGYTF
V gene: TRBV18
D gene: .
J gene: TRBJ1-2
clone size: once

CDR3 DNA: TGTGCCAGCAGCCAAATAGCTAGCGGGGGGGACTCCAATGAGCAGTTCTTC
CDR3 protein: CASSQIASGGDSNEQFF
V gene: TRBV3-1/TRBV3-2
D gene: TRBD2
J gene: TRBJ2-1
clone size: .

CDR3 DNA: TGTGCCACCAGCAGAGGCCCGGTGATAGGACTGGGCAATGAGCAGTTCTTC
CDR3 protein: CATSRGPVIGLGNEQFF
V gene: TRBV15
D gene: .
J gene: TRBJ2-1
clone size: once

CDR3 DNA: TGTGCCAGCAGCTTGTCGGTCCGGGGCACTGAAGCTTTCTTT
CDR3 protein: CASSLSVRGTEAFF
V gene: TRBV5-6
D gene: .
J gene: TRBJ1-1
clone size: few

CDR3 DNA: TGTGCCAGCAGTTTAGGGGGGGACAATGAGCAGTTCTTC
CDR3 protein: CASSLGGDNEQFF
V gene: TRBV12-3/TRBV12-4
D gene: .
J gene: TRBJ2-1
clone size: .

CDR3 DNA: TGCGCCAGCAGCCTCTCCGGGACAGCGAACAATGAGCAGTTCTTC
CDR3 protein: CASSLSGTANNEQFF
V gene: TRBV5-1
D gene: TRBD1
J gene: TRBJ2-1
clone size: .

CDR3 DNA: TGTGCCAGCAGCTTAGTCCCCCGGGGGGGGAACTATGGCTACACCTTC
CDR3 protein: CASSLVPRGGNYGYTF
V gene: TRBV7-2
D gene: .
J gene: TRBJ1-2
clone size: .